This passage covers 20 T cell receptor beta chains from one sample sequenced in a study of T cell responses to AZD1222 COVID-19 vaccine. Repertoires were generated with immunoSEQ multiplex PCR, while TCRdb's copy carries only in-frame clones and drops some. The sample contains some 120,000 clones, approximately 90% of which appear only once. This specimen consisted of peripheral blood, obtained on day 0 of AZD1222 vaccination. The receptors derive from an adult in good health.

This clone showed up just a few times. The chain employs TRBV7-9 and TRBJ2-7, with no clear D. The germline V and J ends were trimmed by 1 base and 5 bases, with 9 bases remaining between them. In germline, CDR1 is SEHNR, CDR2 FQNEAQ (reference sequence). This CDR3 contains 13 residues. For the CDR3, the DNA is TGTGCCAGCAGCTTAGAATGGGGAAACGAGCAGTACTTC. The encoded protein is CASSLEWGNEQYF.

This clone showed up just once. The chain links TRBV2 to TRBJ2-2; D might be TRBD2 (5 bases). Trimming removed 4 bases from V and 4 bases from J, with 10 bases in between. The CDR3 is 14 amino acids. Germline V gene sequence: CDR1 SNHLY, CDR2 FYNNEI. The CDR3 protein is CASSAHRGTGELFF. In nucleotides, the CDR3 is TGTGCCAGCAGTGCCCATCGGGGCACCGGGGAGCTGTTTTTT.

The J gene is TRBJ1-6, the V gene TRBV6-2 or TRBV6-3, with TRBD1 as a possible D gene (5 bases). V shed 0 bases and J shed 8 bases, with 17 bases lying between them. Germline V gene data show CDR1 as MNHEY and CDR2 as SVGEGT. The length of the CDR3 is 17 residues. In DNA, the CDR3 is TGTGCCAGCAGTTACTCATTAAGGGGCCCCGAAGATTCACCCCTCCACTTT. Translated: CASSYSLRGPEDSPLHF.

This chain connects TRBV21-1 to TRBJ1-6; TRBD1 is the table's D call, not checked against the DNA. TRBV21-1 constitutes a pseudogene. There are 14 residues in the CDR3. CDR3 in amino acids: CASSNRVFNSPLHF. CDR3 coding DNA: TGTGCCAGCAGCAACAGGGTTTTCAATTCACCCCTCCACTTT.

V and J are TRBV10-1 and TRBJ2-7, with 8 nucleotides matching TRBD2. Germline V gives CDR1 WNHNN, CDR2 SYGVQD (reference sequence). J gave up 6 bases and V 2 bases, and 9 bases lay outside the gene matches. The CDR3 has 15 amino acids. CDR3 coding DNA: TGCGCCAGCAGTGAGGTAAGACTAGCGCTCGGCGAGCAGTACTTC. Amino acid sequence: CASSEVRLALGEQYF.

The gene calls are TRBV18 and TRBJ1-3, with TRBD1 as a possible D gene (5 bases). Germline-derived CDR1 and CDR2 are KGHSH and LQKENI. Trimming left V 3 bases short and J 0 bases short, with 15 bases between. CDR3 length: 17 residues. As DNA, the CDR3 is TGTGCCAGCTCACCCGTCGTTCGGGGGTACTCTGGAAACACCATATATTTT. As protein: CASSPVVRGYSGNTIYF.

The chain carries TRBV6-1 and TRBJ1-1; unclear D gene. There are 13 residues in the CDR3. The ends were cut back, 3 bases at V and 2 bases at J, with 7 bases in the middle. Germline assignment: CDR1 MNHNS and CDR2 SASEGT. CDR3 nucleotide sequence: TGTGCCAGCAGTGATCGACGTAACACTGAAGCTTTCTTT. Its protein is CASSDRRNTEAFF.

This chain uses TRBV25-1 with TRBJ1-6; D not certain. Germline V gene lookup returns CDR1 MGHDK and CDR2 SYGVNS. The CDR3 extends over 13 amino acids. The V end was cut by 2 bases, the J end by 8 bases, with 7 bases between. The CDR3 region is CASSETRDSPLHF. CDR3 in DNA: TGTGCCAGCAGTGAAACGCGGGATTCACCCCTCCACTTT. The complete variable domain, with remaining parts taken from reference TRBV25-1 and TRBJ1-6, reads EADIYQTPRYLVIGTGKKITLECSQTMGHDKMYWYQQDPGMELHLIHYSYGVNSTEKGDLSSESTVSRIRTEHFPLTLESARPSHTSQYLCASSETRDSPLHFGNGTRLTVT.

As regards this clone: Other nucleotide sequences from this sample produce the same CDR3. CDR3 region: CSEGMEGEAFF. CDR3 in DNA: TGCAGTGAAGGGATGGAGGGTGAAGCTTTCTTT. The chain combines TRBV20-1 with TRBJ1-1; the D is unclear. Germline V gives CDR1 DFQATT, CDR2 SNEGSKA (reference sequence). The ends were cut back, 7 bases at V and 7 bases at J, with 13 bases in the middle. The CDR3 contains 11 residues.

The chain combines TRBV4-1 with TRBJ2-7; 7 bases are a match to TRBD1. Germline lookup yields CDR1 MGHRA and CDR2 YSYEKL. The V and J ends lost 5 bases and 4 bases, in that order; junction bases with no gene match: 11. This CDR3 is 15 amino acids long. Here the CDR3 reads CASSTTLTGRYEQYF. The CDR3 DNA sequence: TGCGCCAGCAGCACAACTTTGACAGGGCGTTACGAGCAGTACTTC.

This clone is a singleton in its sample. CDR3 nucleotide sequence: TGTGCCAGCAGCCAAGTCGGTTCGCGAGGCTACGAGCAGTACTTC. Encoded protein: CASSQVGSRGYEQYF. The rearrangement links TRBV14 to TRBJ2-7; D unclear. V was pared by 1 base and J by 3 bases, with 13 bases between. Germline CDR1 and CDR2: SGHDN and FVKESK. The CDR3 extends over 15 amino acids.

CDR3 DNA: TGTGCCAGCAGCGTAGGAGGGAGCGGATACACCATATATTTT. It specifies CASSVGGSGYTIYF. The chain combines TRBV9 with TRBJ1-3; D gene ambiguous. V was clipped by 0 bases and J by 8 bases, with 12 bases between them. Germline CDR1 and CDR2: SGDLS and YYNGEE. The CDR3 totals 14 residues.

J is TRBJ2-1 and V is TRBV28, with D hard to call. CDR3 length: 15 amino acids. The germline gives CDR1 MDHEN, CDR2 SYDVKM. V gave up 5 bases and J gave up 3 bases, with 14 bases separating them. DNA of the CDR3: TGTGCCAGCAGTCCTTTCGGTCTAGGCTACAATGAGCAGTTCTTC. Translation gives CASSPFGLGYNEQFF.

This clone has only one observation. The V call is TRBV7-9, the J call TRBJ2-1; 10 positions agree with TRBD2. The junction had 6 bases not matched to a gene; V was cut back by 8 bases and J by 5 bases. The CDR3 spans 14 residues. CDR1 and CDR2 from the germline V gene are SEHNR and FQNEAQ (reference sequence). The CDR3 loop is CASASSGGHNEQFF. DNA for the CDR3: TGTGCCAGCGCCTCTAGCGGGGGACACAATGAGCAGTTCTTC.

V gene TRBV7-2 combines with J gene TRBJ2-5; weak D call: TRBD2 (6 bases). The CDR3 has 15 residues. Trimming took off 5 bases at V and 1 base at J, with 14 bases between the two ends. Germline V CDR1 and CDR2: SGHTA, FQGNSA. The CDR3 loop reads CASSQRAGIQETQYF. CDR3 nucleotides: TGTGCCAGCAGCCAAAGGGCGGGGATCCAAGAGACCCAGTACTTC.

The gene calls are TRBV6-2 or TRBV6-3 and TRBJ1-6; 11 nucleotides align to TRBD1. The V gene end was trimmed by 8 bases and the J gene end by 7 bases; junction bases not matched to a gene: 4. Germline CDR1 and CDR2: MNHEY and SVGEGT. The CDR3 has 14 residues. The CDR3 sequence: CASGRDRGNSPLHF. The CDR3 bases are TGTGCCAGCGGCCGGGACAGGGGGAATTCACCCCTCCACTTT.

J is TRBJ2-2 and V is TRBV7-3; TRBD2 might be the D (5 bases). This CDR3 has 15 amino acids. Germline lookup yields CDR1 SGHTA and CDR2 FQGTGA. Deletions cut 5 bases from V and 2 bases from J, with 12 bases between. The DNA for the CDR3 is TGTGCCAGCAGCCCGAGAGGGTCTAACACCGGGGAGCTGTTTTTT. It codes for CASSPRGSNTGELFF. Full variable domain (missing parts from reference TRBV7-3 and TRBJ2-2): GAGVSQTPSNKVTEKGKYVELRCDPISGHTALYWYRQSLGQGPEFLIYFQGTGAADDSGLPNDRFFAVRPEGSVSTLKIQRTERGDSAVYLCASSPRGSNTGELFFGEGSRLTVL.

The J gene is TRBJ2-6, the V gene TRBV7-2, with unresolved D. There are 14 residues in the CDR3. Germline V gives CDR1 SGHTA, CDR2 FQGNSA. Trimming took 0 bases from V and 7 from J, leaving 7 bases between them. CDR3: CASSLAAQANVLTF. Written as DNA, the CDR3 is TGTGCCAGCAGCTTAGCAGCTCAAGCCAACGTCCTGACTTTC.

V is TRBV29-1 and J is TRBJ2-5; D is possibly TRBD1 or TRBD2 (5 bases each). The V and J ends lost 5 bases and 7 bases respectively, with 20 bases between them. Germline V gene lookup returns CDR1 SQVTM and CDR2 ANQGSEA. CDR3 size: 14 residues. For the CDR3, the DNA is TGCAGCGTTCTCTTGACGGAGGCCCAGGGGACCCAGTACTTC. Its translation: CSVLLTEAQGTQYF.

This clone is a singleton in its sample. The rearrangement uses TRBV2 and TRBJ1-6; D might be TRBD1 (6 bases). This CDR3 is 14 amino acids long. V was shortened by 2 bases and J by 7 bases, with 9 bases between the two germline ends. Germline lookup yields CDR1 SNHLY and CDR2 FYNNEI. CDR3 in DNA: TGTGCCAGCAGTGAATGGCAGGGGAATTCACCCCTCCACTTT. Its protein product is CASSEWQGNSPLHF.